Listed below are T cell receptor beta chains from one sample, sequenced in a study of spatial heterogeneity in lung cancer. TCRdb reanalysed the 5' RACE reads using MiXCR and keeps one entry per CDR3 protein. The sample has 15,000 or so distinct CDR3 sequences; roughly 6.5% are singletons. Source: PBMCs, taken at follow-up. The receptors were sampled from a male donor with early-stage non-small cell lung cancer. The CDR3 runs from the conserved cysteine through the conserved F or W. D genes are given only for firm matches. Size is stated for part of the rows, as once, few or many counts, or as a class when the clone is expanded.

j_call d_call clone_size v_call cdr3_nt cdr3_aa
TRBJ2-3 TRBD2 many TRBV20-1 TGCAGTGCTAGCGGCGGGAGTACAGATACGCAGTATTTT CSASGGSTDTQYF
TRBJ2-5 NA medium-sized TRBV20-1 TGCAGTGCTAGAGGCCTAAGGAGCCAAGAGACCCAGTACTTC CSARGLRSQETQYF
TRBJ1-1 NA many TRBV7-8 TGTGCCAGCAGCCGGAGACGGGAGATGAACACTGAAGCTTTCTTT CASSRRREMNTEAFF
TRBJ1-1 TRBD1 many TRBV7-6 TGTGCCAGCAGCCCACAGACAGGGAATACTGAAGCTTTCTTT CASSPQTGNTEAFF
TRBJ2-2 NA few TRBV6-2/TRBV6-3 TGTGCCAGCAGGGGGGTTTTCCAGAACACCGGGGAGCTGTTTTTT CASRGVFQNTGELFF
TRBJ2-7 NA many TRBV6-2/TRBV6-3 TGTGCCAGCACCCCACCGCCGGGACAACAAGCTGGCGAGCAGTACTTC CASTPPPGQQAGEQYF
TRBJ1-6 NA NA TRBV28 TGTGCCAGCAGTCCCCCGACGGCTTATAATTCACCCCTCCACTTT CASSPPTAYNSPLHF
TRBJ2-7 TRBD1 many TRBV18 TGTGCCAGCTCACCGGGACAGGGGGCGCTTTACGAGCAGTACTTC CASSPGQGALYEQYF
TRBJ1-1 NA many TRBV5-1 TGCGCCAGCAGCTTGGGGTCAGGGCCTAGCTTGGGCACTGAAGCTTTCTTT CASSLGSGPSLGTEAFF
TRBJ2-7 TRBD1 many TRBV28 TGTGCCACCCTCGGGGACAGGGGGTTCTACGAGCAGTACTTC CATLGDRGFYEQYF
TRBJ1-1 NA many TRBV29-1 TGCAGCGTGGCGGGGACGGTGAACACTGAAGCTTTCTTT CSVAGTVNTEAFF
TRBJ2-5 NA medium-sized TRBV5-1 TGCGCCAGCAGCCTTGGGGGGTCGCACCAAGAGACCCAGTACTTC CASSLGGSHQETQYF
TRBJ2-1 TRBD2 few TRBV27 TGTGCCAGCAGTTTGGGACTAGCGGCAAATGAGCAGTTCTTC CASSLGLAANEQFF
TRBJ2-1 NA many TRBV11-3 TGTGCCAGCAGCTTAGGCGCCAGGGTGAAGTTCTTC CASSLGARVKFF
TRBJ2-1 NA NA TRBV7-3 TGTGCCAGCAGCCGGGGGGCTAGCGGAAACAATGAGCAGTTCTTC CASSRGASGNNEQFF
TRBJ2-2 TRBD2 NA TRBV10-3 TGTGCCATCAGTGATTTCTTAGCGGGAGGGCGTGGCACCGGGGAGCTGTTTTTT CAISDFLAGGRGTGELFF
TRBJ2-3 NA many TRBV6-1 TGTGCCAGCAACGGGGGAAGCACAGATACGCAGTATTTT CASNGGSTDTQYF
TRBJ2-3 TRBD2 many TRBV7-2 TGTGCCAGCAGCTTTATGGCGGGAGGCCCAGGCGGCACAGATACGCAGTATTTT CASSFMAGGPGGTDTQYF
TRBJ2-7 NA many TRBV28 TGTGCCAGCAGTCCCCTTGACTGGGGTGGTTCCTACGAGCAGTACTTC CASSPLDWGGSYEQYF
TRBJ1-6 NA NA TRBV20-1 TGCAGTGCTAGGGGGTTGGGTAATTCACCCCTCCACTTT CSARGLGNSPLHF
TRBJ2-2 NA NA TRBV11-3 TGTGCCAGCAGCTTACTTCCGGCGAACACCGGGGAGCTGTTTTTT CASSLLPANTGELFF
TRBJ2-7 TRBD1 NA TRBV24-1 TGTGCCACCAGTGAGGGACAGGGTCGCGACGAGCAGTACTTC CATSEGQGRDEQYF
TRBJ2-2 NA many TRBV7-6 TGTGCCAGCAGCCCCGGGGTAGCGAGCGGGGAGCTGTTTTTT CASSPGVASGELFF
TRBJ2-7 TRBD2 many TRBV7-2 TGTGCTTCCCGCGGGGGGCGGACATTCTACGAGCAGTACTTC CASRGGRTFYEQYF
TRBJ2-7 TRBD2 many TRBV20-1 TGCAGTGCTTTCCCAGGGACTAGCGGCTCCTACGAGCAGTACTTC CSAFPGTSGSYEQYF
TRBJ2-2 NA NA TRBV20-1 TGCAGTGCGGGCCAGGGGGGTAACACCGGGGAGCTGTTTTTT CSAGQGGNTGELFF
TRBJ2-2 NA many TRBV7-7 TGTGCCAGCAGCACAGGGACCGCCGGGGAGCTGTTTTTT CASSTGTAGELFF
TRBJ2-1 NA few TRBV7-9 TGTGCCAGCAGCTTAGCTCTAGCCTCCTACAATGAGCAGTTCTTC CASSLALASYNEQFF
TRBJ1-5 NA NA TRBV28 TGTGCCAGCAGTTTGGCCCTTAGCAATCAGCCCCAGCATTTT CASSLALSNQPQHF
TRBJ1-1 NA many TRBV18 TGTGCCAGCTCGGTTGAGGTGAACACTGAAGCTTTCTTT CASSVEVNTEAFF
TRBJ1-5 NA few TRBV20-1 TGCTCCGCGGGGATAGGGGTACATAGCAATCAGCCCCAGCATTTT CSAGIGVHSNQPQHF
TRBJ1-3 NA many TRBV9 TGTGCCAGCAGCGTAGGGCAGCTCTTCTCTGGAAACACCATATATTTT CASSVGQLFSGNTIYF
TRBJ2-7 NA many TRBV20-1 TGCAGTGCCGATACTGAGTTCTCCTACGAGCAGTACTTC CSADTEFSYEQYF
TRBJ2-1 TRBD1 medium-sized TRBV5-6 TGTGCCAGCAGCTTGGGGGACAGGGAATACAATGAGCAGTTCTTC CASSLGDREYNEQFF
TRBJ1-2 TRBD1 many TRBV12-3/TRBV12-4 TGTGCCAGCAGTCCCAGGGGGCCCTATGGCTACACCTTC CASSPRGPYGYTF
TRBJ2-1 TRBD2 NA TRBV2 TGTGCCAGCACCCGGGGGGTACCGGGAGGCTCCTACAATGAGCAGTTCTTC CASTRGVPGGSYNEQFF
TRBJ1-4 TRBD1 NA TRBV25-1 TGTGCCAGCGGCACAGGGGGCGCAGAAAAACTGTTTTTT CASGTGGAEKLFF
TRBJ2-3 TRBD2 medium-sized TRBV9 TGTGCCAGCACCCAAGGGGCCCTAGCGGGCGATACGCAGTATTTT CASTQGALAGDTQYF
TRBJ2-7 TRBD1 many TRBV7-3 TGTGCCAGCAGCCCGACAGGGGGTTTGTACGAGCAGTACTTC CASSPTGGLYEQYF
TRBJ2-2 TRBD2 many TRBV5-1 TGCGCCAGCAGCCTTAGGACTAGCGGGAGAAGTCTGGCCGGGGAGCTGTTTTTT CASSLRTSGRSLAGELFF
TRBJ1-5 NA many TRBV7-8 TGTGCCAGCAGCATAGGGGCCGGTGGTGGTCAGCCCCAGCATTTT CASSIGAGGGQPQHF
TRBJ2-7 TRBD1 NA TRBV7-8 TGTGCCAGCAGTGACGACAGGGTCCCCTACGAGCAGTACTTC CASSDDRVPYEQYF
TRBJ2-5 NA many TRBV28 TGTGCCAGCAGTATGGGGGGACAGCAAGAGACCCAGTACTTC CASSMGGQQETQYF
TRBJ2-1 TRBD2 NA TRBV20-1 TGCAGTGCAAACCACCCCTCTAGCGGGAGGACCAATGAGCAGTTCTTC CSANHPSSGRTNEQFF
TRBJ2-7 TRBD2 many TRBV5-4 TGTGCCAGCAGCCGAGGGACTAGCGGCCCCTACGAGCAGTACTTC CASSRGTSGPYEQYF
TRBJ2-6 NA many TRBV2 TGTGCCAGCAGTGGGTTTGGATCTGGGGCCAACGTCCTGACTTTC CASSGFGSGANVLTF
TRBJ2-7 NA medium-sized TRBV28 TGTGCCAGTCAGCGGACCGCCTACGAGCAGTACTTC CASQRTAYEQYF
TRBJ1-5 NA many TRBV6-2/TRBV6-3 TGTGCCACTACCACCGGGGGCGGAGGTCAGCCCCAGCATTTT CATTTGGGGQPQHF
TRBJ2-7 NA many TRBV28 TGTGCCAGCAGTTTGGCGAGCTCCTACGAGCAGTACTTC CASSLASSYEQYF